Presented here are 29 T cell receptor beta chains from one specimen sequenced in a study of blood T cell repertoires in COVID-19. Data came from immunoSEQ multiplex PCR; TCRdb stores just in-frame clones and leaves some out. This table holds about 140,000 clones, around nine tenths found once. Sequenced input: peripheral blood. Source of these receptors: a man in his sixties with active or convalescent COVID-19.

CDR3 amino acids: CASSLWDRSTDTQYF. CDR3 nucleotide sequence: TGCGCCAGCAGCTTGTGGGACAGAAGCACAGATACGCAGTATTTT. This chain joins TRBV5-1 and TRBJ2-3; 7 bases are a match to TRBD1. Germline-derived CDR1 and CDR2 are SGHRS and YFSETQ. This CDR3 has 15 amino acids. Trimming took 1 base from V and 0 from J; bases not matched to a gene: 2.

The chain uses TRBV3-1 (or the pseudogene TRBV3-2) and TRBJ1-1; unclear D gene. Looked up from germline, CDR1 is LGHDT and CDR2 is YNNKEL (reference sequence). This CDR3 has 12 residues. The ends were cut back, 4 bases at V and 6 bases at J, with 9 bases in the middle. DNA of the CDR3: TGTGCCAGCAGCCGCGGGAGGGCTGAAGCTTTCTTT. Protein: CASSRGRAEAFF.

This chain uses TRBV6-5 with TRBJ1-4; no clear D. Germline V gives CDR1 MNHEY, CDR2 SVGAGI. With 10 bases removed from V and 8 bases from J, the gap between germline ends came to 20 bases. The CDR3 spans 14 residues. CDR3 region: CATTPSEVGEKLFF. DNA of the CDR3: TGTGCCACAACCCCGTCCGAGGTTGGCGAAAAACTGTTTTTT.

The chain has TRBV3-1 (or the pseudogene TRBV3-2) and TRBJ2-7; tentatively, D is TRBD2 (6 bases). CDR3 length: 14 residues. Germline-derived CDR1 and CDR2 are LGHDT and YNNKEL (reference sequence). V was shortened by 5 bases and J by 0 bases, with 11 bases between the two germline ends. CDR3 sequence: CASSWGDASYEQYF. The DNA of the CDR3 is TGTGCCAGCAGCTGGGGGGACGCCTCCTACGAGCAGTACTTC.

The chain carries TRBV29-1 and TRBJ1-2; no reliable D call. CDR3 length: 14 amino acids. CDR1 is SQVTM and CDR2 is ANQGSEA in the germline V gene. V dropped 4 bases and J dropped 0 bases, with 12 bases sitting between them. CDR3 in amino acids: CSVGREKANYGYTF. The CDR3 nucleotides read TGCAGCGTTGGCCGGGAAAAAGCTAACTATGGCTACACCTTC.

The gene calls are TRBV27 and TRBJ1-2; TRBD1 aligns across 9 bases. The CDR3 has 15 residues. The germline gives CDR1 MNHEY, CDR2 SMNVEV (reference sequence). Trimming cost V 4 bases and J 5 bases; bases outside gene matches: 8. CDR3 bases: TGTGCCAGCAGTTCACCGACAGGGGGTGTTTATGGCTACACCTTC. It is translated as CASSSPTGGVYGYTF.

The chain combines TRBV12-2 with TRBJ2-7; the table names TRBD2, a call not compared with the DNA. TRBV12-2 is noted as a pseudogene. CDR3 length equals 15 residues. CDR3 sequence reads: CASRKVSGGRYEQYF. For the CDR3, the DNA is TGTGCAAGTCGTAAGGTCAGCGGGGGCCGCTACGAGCAGTACTTC.

This chain uses TRBV28 with TRBJ1-5; D is unresolved. V was shortened by 10 bases and J by 4 bases, with 11 bases between the two germline ends. This CDR3 has 12 residues. CDR1 MDHEN and CDR2 SYDVKM come from the germline V gene. The CDR3 DNA reads as TGTGCCATCAAACAGATTAATCAGCCCCAGCATTTT. Translated, it gives CAIKQINQPQHF.

The chain is built from TRBV2 and TRBJ1-1; D is perhaps TRBD1 (6 bases). Between the trimmed V and J ends, which lost 2 bases and 5 bases, there was a span of 12 bases. Per germline, CDR1 SNHLY and CDR2 FYNNEI. The CDR3 loop spans 14 amino acids. CDR3 residues: CASSEQGQGTEAFF. The CDR3 nucleotides read TGTGCCAGCAGTGAACAGGGGCAGGGAACTGAAGCTTTCTTT.

This clone was detected only once. The chain employs TRBV12-3 or TRBV12-4 and TRBJ2-7, with 7 bases matching TRBD1. The J segment lost 5 bases and the V segment lost 5 bases, leaving 6 bases of the junction unmatched. CDR3 length: 13 amino acids. As DNA, the CDR3 is TGTGCCAGCAGTCCAAAGGGGGCTAACGAGCAGTACTTC. Its translation is CASSPKGANEQYF.

CDR3: CASIRGGTSGANGEQFF. CDR3 DNA: TGTGCCAGCATTCGGGGCGGGACTAGCGGGGCGAACGGTGAGCAGTTCTTC. V usage is TRBV27 and J usage is TRBJ2-1, with 13 bases that match TRBD2. V gave up 7 bases and J gave up 9 bases; unmatched junction bases: 15. The length of the CDR3 is 17 residues. Germline CDR1 and CDR2: MNHEY and SMNVEV (reference sequence).

This rearrangement joins TRBV5-1 to TRBJ2-7; D might be TRBD1 (6 bases). This CDR3 region has 16 residues. Germline-derived CDR1 and CDR2 are SGHRS and YFSETQ. V shed 0 bases and J shed 2 bases, with 15 bases lying between them. As DNA, the CDR3 is TGCGCCAGCAGCTTGGGGGCACAGGGAATCACCTACGAGCAGTACTTC. Its protein product is CASSLGAQGITYEQYF.

The chain links TRBV27 to TRBJ1-2, with 11 bases matching TRBD1. In germline, CDR1 is MNHEY, CDR2 SMNVEV (reference sequence). The V gene end was trimmed by 5 bases and the J gene end by 7 bases; junction bases not matched to a gene: 6. The length of the CDR3 is 14 residues. The CDR3 sequence is CASSPGQGDRGYTF. The DNA for the CDR3 is TGTGCCAGCAGTCCGGGACAGGGGGACCGTGGCTACACCTTC.

V is TRBV5-1 and J is TRBJ1-1; 7 bases align to TRBD1. This CDR3 is 14 amino acids long. The ends lost 7 bases at V and 1 base at J; junction bases unmatched: 7. CDR1 and CDR2 (germline): SGHRS, YFSETQ. The CDR3 DNA follows: TGCGCCAGCGGTTGGACAGGTGCGAACACTGAAGCTTTCTTT. Translated: CASGWTGANTEAFF.

The chain links TRBV29-1 to TRBJ2-5, with 7 nucleotides matching TRBD1. The CDR3 runs 13 residues. Trimming took 7 bases from V and 1 from J; bases not matched to a gene: 6. The germline V gene has CDR1 SQVTM and CDR2 ANQGSEA. DNA for the CDR3: TGCAGCGCACGGACAGGCCCCCAAGAGACCCAGTACTTC. This encodes CSARTGPQETQYF.

The V and J genes are TRBV30 and TRBJ1-6; D remains unclear. Germline loops: CDR1 GTSNPN, CDR2 SVGIG (reference sequence). With 1 base removed from V and 0 bases from J, the gap between germline ends came to 7 bases. The CDR3 consists of 15 residues. The CDR3 sequence is CAWSGASSYNSPLHF. The CDR3 coding sequence is TGTGCCTGGAGTGGGGCGAGCTCCTATAATTCACCCCTCCACTTT.

V gene TRBV7-2 combines with J gene TRBJ1-1; 7 nucleotides match TRBD1. Germline trimming cut 0 bases from V and 3 bases from J; bases unmatched to any gene: 4. CDR1 is SGHTA and CDR2 is FQGNSA in the germline V gene. CDR3 size: 15 residues. The CDR3: CASSLASGGYTEAFF. Written as DNA, the CDR3 is TGTGCCAGCAGCTTAGCGTCAGGGGGTTACACTGAAGCTTTCTTT.

In this sample, this clone turned up a few times. This sample includes further DNA sequences coding for the same CDR3. The rearrangement links TRBV19 to TRBJ2-2, with D perhaps matching TRBD1 (6 bases). This CDR3 region has 16 residues. Per germline, CDR1 LNHDA and CDR2 SQIVND (reference sequence). Trimming cost V 3 bases and J 2 bases, with 13 bases left between them. Here the CDR3 reads CASSIRGTTNTGELFF. The DNA for the CDR3 is TGTGCCAGTAGTATTAGGGGGACGACTAACACCGGGGAGCTGTTTTTT.

This chain links TRBV6-5 with TRBJ1-2, with 11 bases lining up with TRBD1. This CDR3 spans 15 amino acids. Losses at the gene ends were 2 bases for V and 4 bases for J; bases not matched to a gene: 3. Germline lookup yields CDR1 MNHEY and CDR2 SVGAGI. The CDR3 is CASSYGDRGSYGYTF. The CDR3, as DNA: TGTGCCAGCAGTTACGGGGACAGGGGGTCCTATGGCTACACCTTC.

The rearrangement joins TRBV5-1 to TRBJ2-5, with unresolved D. The CDR3 loop spans 14 amino acids. V was shortened by 4 bases and J by 5 bases, with 15 bases between the two germline ends. Germline V gene sequence: CDR1 SGHRS, CDR2 YFSETQ. This chain's CDR3 is CASSPGRPEETQYF. CDR3 sequence (DNA): TGCGCCAGCAGCCCGGGTCGCCCCGAGGAGACCCAGTACTTC.

The chain carries TRBV5-1 and TRBJ1-2; 7 bases line up with TRBD1. CDR1 and CDR2 (germline): SGHRS, YFSETQ. J was trimmed by 11 bases and V by 1 base; bases with no gene match: 2. The CDR3 has 11 residues. CDR3 region: CASSLQGDYTF. For the CDR3, the DNA is TGCGCCAGCAGCTTGCAGGGGGATTACACCTTC.

J is TRBJ1-6 and V is TRBV7-9, with D possibly matching TRBD1 (6 bases). The V gene's germline CDR1 is SEHNR and CDR2 FQNEAQ (reference sequence). With 6 bases removed from V and 5 bases from J, the gap between germline ends came to 11 bases. The CDR3 is 14 amino acids. The CDR3 region is CASRRSGDNSPLHF. CDR3 DNA sequence: TGTGCCAGCAGACGGTCAGGGGATAATTCACCCCTCCACTTT.

The V gene is TRBV7-6, the J gene TRBJ1-5; 10 bases align to TRBD1. The CDR3 runs 16 residues. Germline V gene data show CDR1 as SGHVS and CDR2 as FNYEAQ. V lost 0 bases to trimming and J lost 1 base; unmatched junction nucleotides: 0. CDR3 loop: CASSLAGQGSNQPQHF. CDR3 nucleotide sequence: TGTGCCAGCAGCTTAGCGGGACAGGGGAGCAATCAGCCCCAGCATTTT.

The chain recombines TRBV6-6 with TRBJ2-7; 7 bases agree with TRBD1. Germline V lookup: CDR1 MNHNY, CDR2 SVGAGI (reference sequence). The CDR3 loop spans 13 amino acids. The V and J ends lost 6 bases and 1 base, in that order; junction bases with no gene match: 3. Here the CDR3 DNA reads TGTGCCAGCAGCCGGGACAGATCCTACGAGCAGTACTTC. Protein product: CASSRDRSYEQYF.

This clone occurred once. The chain links TRBV27 to TRBJ1-5; maybe TRBD1 (6 bases). Germline V gene lookup returns CDR1 MNHEY and CDR2 SMNVEV (reference sequence). This CDR3 spans 16 amino acids. V was cut by 4 bases and J by 6 bases, with 19 bases left in between. The CDR3 DNA is TGTGCCAGCAGTTCGGGAAACAGGGCCTCGGGTCAGCCCCAGCATTTT. Translating it yields CASSSGNRASGQPQHF.

This clone was recorded once. This chain connects TRBV6-1 to TRBJ1-5, with D possibly being TRBD1 (6 bases). V lost 4 bases and J 0 bases, leaving 13 bases between the germline ends. The CDR3 length is 16 residues. CDR1 is MNHNS, CDR2 SASEGT, per germline. Written as DNA, the CDR3 is TGTGCCAGCAGTGTGGTCCCAGGGGATAGCAATCAGCCCCAGCATTTT. It specifies CASSVVPGDSNQPQHF.

This sequence joins TRBV27 and TRBJ1-6; 8 bases agree with TRBD1. The CDR3 totals 15 residues. Germline CDR1 is MNHEY and CDR2 is SMNVEV (reference sequence). Trimming at V came to 5 bases and at J to 8 bases, leaving 8 bases not matched to a gene. The CDR3 DNA reads as TGTGCCAGCAGTGCCCGGACAGGGTTTTATTCACCCCTCCACTTT. It is translated as CASSARTGFYSPLHF.

The chain carries TRBV25-1 and TRBJ1-2; no definite D call. The CDR3 is made up of 13 amino acids. The V gene lost 3 bases and the J gene lost 7 bases, with 12 bases spanning the gap. Per the germline V gene, CDR1 is MGHDK and CDR2 is SYGVNS. The CDR3 bases are TGTGCCAGCAGTGAGTACGAAACAACTGGCTACACCTTC. It codes for CASSEYETTGYTF.

The J gene is TRBJ2-3, the V gene TRBV7-9, with 8 positions matching TRBD2. This CDR3 is built from 14 residues. The V gene end was trimmed by 3 bases and the J gene end by 1 base; junction bases not matched to a gene: 0. In germline, CDR1 is SEHNR, CDR2 FQNEAQ (reference sequence). The CDR3: CASSFGGGTDTQYF. CDR3 DNA: TGTGCCAGCAGCTTCGGGGGGGGCACAGATACGCAGTATTTT.